Below, 18 T cell receptor beta chains from the same sample are listed, as sequenced in a study of identifying expanded T cells in peripheral blood. The protocol was immunoSEQ multiplex PCR, while the TCRdb copy is restricted to in-frame clones and leaves out a portion. The sample includes tens of thousands of clones, less than 90% of them seen just once. Sequencing was carried out using blood. These receptors came from a person aged 18 to 70 in good health.

The rearrangement joins TRBV7-8 to TRBJ1-5; no reliable D call. The germline V gene encodes CDR1 SGHVS and CDR2 FQNEAQ. Trimming took 6 bases from V and 3 from J, leaving 12 bases between them. The CDR3 contains 14 residues. CDR3 residues: CASSPGLPNQPQHF. CDR3 coding DNA: TGTGCCAGCAGTCCAGGACTACCCAATCAGCCCCAGCATTTT.

This chain uses TRBV29-1 with TRBJ2-7; D might be TRBD1 (6 bases). V lost 1 base to trimming and J lost 3 bases, with 13 bases between them. CDR3 length equals 14 residues. Germline V gene data show CDR1 as SQVTM and CDR2 as ANQGSEA. The CDR3 reads CSVEGGLRRYEQYF. CDR3 coding DNA: TGCAGCGTTGAAGGGGGGCTGCGGCGCTACGAGCAGTACTTC.

The genes are TRBV9 and TRBJ1-2; D is ambiguous. Trimming left V 4 bases short and J 13 bases short, with 26 bases between. Germline CDR1 SGDLS, CDR2 YYNGEE. This CDR3 has 15 amino acids. As DNA, the CDR3 is TGTGCCAGCAGCCCAGAGGATTGGCGGCCCTCCGCCACCACCTTC. Translated, it gives CASSPEDWRPSATTF. Full variable domain (remainder filled in from reference TRBV9 and TRBJ1-2): DSGVTQTPKHLITATGQRVTLRCSPRSGDLSVYWYQQSLDQGLQFLIQYYNGEERAKGNILERFSAQQFPDLHSELNLSSLELGDSALYFCASSPEDWRPSATTFGSGTRLTVV.

The rearrangement joins TRBV29-1 to TRBJ2-5; D is ambiguous. Germline V gene lookup returns CDR1 SQVTM and CDR2 ANQGSEA. V was pared by 8 bases and J by 5 bases, with 12 bases between. This CDR3 region has 11 residues. The CDR3 region is CSLRITETQYF. Written as DNA, the CDR3 is TGCAGCCTCCGGATCACGGAGACCCAGTACTTC. Supplemented by reference TRBV29-1 and TRBJ2-5, the full variable domain reads SAVISQKPSRDICQRGTSLTIQCQVDSQVTMMFWYRQQPGQSLTLIATANQGSEATYESGFVIDKFPISRPNLTFSTLTVSNMSPEDSSIYLCSLRITETQYFGPGTRLLVL.

The V call is TRBV18, the J call TRBJ2-1, with D perhaps matching TRBD1 (5 bases). The germline CDR1 and CDR2 sequences are KGHSH and LQKENI. This CDR3 is 14 amino acids long. V shed 1 base and J shed 8 bases, with 12 bases lying between them. CDR3 sequence reads: CASSPRTGTYEQFF. The CDR3 bases are TGTGCCAGCTCACCACGAACAGGCACTTATGAGCAGTTCTTC.

J is TRBJ2-5 and V is TRBV9; D remains unclear. The CDR3 has 13 amino acids. Germline lookup yields CDR1 SGDLS and CDR2 YYNGEE. V was pared by 0 bases and J by 7 bases, with 10 bases between. The CDR3 protein is CASSVEGDSTQYF. In DNA, the CDR3 is TGTGCCAGCAGCGTAGAAGGAGACTCGACCCAGTACTTC.

This clone is a singleton in its sample. The chain couples TRBV28 to TRBJ1-5; TRBD1 matches at 8 bases. Germline CDR1 and CDR2: MDHEN and SYDVKM. The J segment lost 0 bases and the V segment lost 4 bases, leaving 17 bases of the junction unmatched. The CDR3 runs 20 residues. CDR3 region: CASSSGADREPPLSNQPQHF. CDR3 sequence (DNA): TGTGCCAGCAGTTCAGGAGCGGACAGGGAACCCCCTCTTAGCAATCAGCCCCAGCATTTT.

The rearrangement joins TRBV21-1 to TRBJ2-1; the table names TRBD2, a call not compared with the DNA. TRBV21-1 is listed as a pseudogene. This CDR3 has 19 amino acids. The CDR3 reads CASSKEAGGHKSSYNEQFF. CDR3 bases: TGTGCCAGCAGCAAAGAAGCGGGAGGCCATAAGAGCTCCTACAATGAGCAGTTCTTC.

V is TRBV30 and J is TRBJ2-3; D could derive from TRBD1 or TRBD2 (5 bases each). CDR3 length equals 13 residues. Per the germline V gene, CDR1 is GTSNPN and CDR2 is SVGIG (reference sequence). V lost 0 bases, J lost 2 bases, and 6 bases lay in between. The DNA for the CDR3 is TGTGCCTGGAGTGTGGGGACCACAGATACGCAGTATTTT. It is translated as CAWSVGTTDTQYF.

The V gene is TRBV9, the J gene TRBJ2-5; TRBD1 matches at 8 bases. Germline V lookup: CDR1 SGDLS, CDR2 YYNGEE. Trimming took 3 bases from V and 1 from J; bases not matched to a gene: 11. CDR3 length: 17 amino acids. DNA of the CDR3: TGTGCCAGCAGCGCCAGGGGGCTCAACGTACCCCAAGAGACCCAGTACTTC. Residues: CASSARGLNVPQETQYF.

Only a few counts were recorded for this clone. The rearrangement uses TRBV27 and TRBJ1-5; 9 bases are shared with TRBD1. The J segment lost 7 bases and the V segment lost 4 bases, leaving 2 bases of the junction unmatched. This CDR3 has 13 residues. Looked up from germline, CDR1 is MNHEY and CDR2 is SMNVEV (reference sequence). The CDR3 reads CASSWDRAQPQHF. The CDR3 DNA follows: TGTGCCAGCAGTTGGGACAGGGCCCAGCCCCAGCATTTT.

CDR3 nucleotide sequence: TGCGCCAGCAGCTCCAACCCGGGTAGAGAGGGAACCTACAATGAGCAGTTCTTC. This gives the protein CASSSNPGREGTYNEQFF. V and J are TRBV5-1 and TRBJ2-1; the D gene is possibly TRBD2 (5 bases). CDR1 SGHRS and CDR2 YFSETQ come from the germline V gene. Trimming removed 3 bases at V and 2 bases at J, with 21 bases between. This CDR3 has 18 residues. Based on the CDR3 plus reference TRBV5-1 and TRBJ2-1, the full variable domain is KAGVTQTPRYLIKTRGQQVTLSCSPISGHRSVSWYQQTPGQGLQFLFEYFSETQRNKGNFPGRFSGRQFSNSRSEMNVSTLELGDSALYLCASSSNPGREGTYNEQFFGPGTRLTVL.

The chain has TRBV9 and TRBJ2-2; 7 nucleotides align to TRBD2. Trimming cost V 8 bases and J 1 base; bases outside gene matches: 5. CDR3 length equals 14 residues. The V gene's germline CDR1 is SGDLS and CDR2 YYNGEE. In nucleotides, the CDR3 is TGTGCCAGTATGACTAGCCAGAACACCGGGGAGCTGTTTTTT. This translates into CASMTSQNTGELFF.

This clone was counted between two and nine times. The chain's CDR3 is CASSPPDRGSGYTF. DNA of the CDR3: TGCGCCAGCAGCCCCCCAGACAGGGGATCTGGCTACACCTTC. The chain joins TRBV4-1 to TRBJ1-2; 8 bases align to TRBD1. The V and J ends lost 4 bases and 7 bases, in that order; junction bases with no gene match: 8. This CDR3 has 14 residues. Germline V lookup: CDR1 MGHRA, CDR2 YSYEKL.

This clone is medium-sized. The chain uses TRBV10-2 and TRBJ1-5; D uncertain. V was pared by 6 bases and J by 5 bases, with 8 bases between. CDR1 WSHSY and CDR2 SAAADI come from the germline V gene. The CDR3 totals 12 residues. CDR3 residues: CASRDGDQPQHF. The CDR3 DNA reads TGCGCCAGCAGGGACGGAGATCAGCCCCAGCATTTT.

This chain links TRBV29-1 with TRBJ1-1, with D unclear. CDR3 size: 12 residues. V was trimmed by 3 bases and J by 2 bases, leaving 7 bases between them. Germline CDR1 reads SQVTM; CDR2 reads ANQGSEA. The CDR3 DNA is TGCAGCGTTGATGAGTTTAACACTGAAGCTTTCTTT. Translation: CSVDEFNTEAFF.

The chain uses TRBV9 and TRBJ1-4; D gene uncertain. Germline values: CDR1 SGDLS, CDR2 YYNGEE. V lost 0 bases and J lost 5, with 11 bases in between. The CDR3 has 15 residues. The CDR3 is CASSVEGSLNEKLFF. CDR3 bases: TGTGCCAGCAGCGTAGAGGGTTCCCTGAATGAAAAACTGTTTTTT.

V and J are TRBV9 and TRBJ2-2, with D maybe TRBD1 (5 bases). Trimming removed 3 bases at V and 3 bases at J, with 9 bases between. Germline values: CDR1 SGDLS, CDR2 YYNGEE. This CDR3 has 14 residues. In DNA, the CDR3 is TGTGCCAGCAGCGCAGGACACGACACCGGGGAGCTGTTTTTT. It translates to CASSAGHDTGELFF.